The 8 T cell receptor beta chains given below trace back to one sample, sequenced in a study of blood T cell repertoires in COVID-19. Some clones are missing from TCRdb's copy, which holds only in-frame ones; the method was immunoSEQ multiplex PCR. The table has a few hundred thousand clones, around 87% seen once; the top ten hold approximately 2.9%. Sequenced input: peripheral blood. The receptors were gathered from a man in his sixties with acute or convalescent COVID-19.

The CDR3 DNA is TGTGCCTGGAGTGTAAACCGGGGACAGGGTGACTCTGAAGCTTTCTTT. Its protein is CAWSVNRGQGDSEAFF. The gene calls are TRBV30 and TRBJ1-1, with 9 positions matching TRBD1. The CDR3 sequence is 16 residues long. The J segment lost 6 bases and the V segment lost 0 bases, leaving 11 bases of the junction unmatched. Germline CDR1 and CDR2: GTSNPN and SVGIG (reference sequence).

The chain has TRBV5-1 and TRBJ1-1, with 9 bases matching TRBD1. Trimming removed 5 bases from V and 0 bases from J; junction bases left unmatched: 5. Per the germline V gene, CDR1 is SGHRS and CDR2 is YFSETQ. CDR3 length equals 15 residues. CDR3 coding DNA: TGCGCCAGCAGTTGGACAGGGGCCATGAACACTGAAGCTTTCTTT. Protein sequence: CASSWTGAMNTEAFF. The full variable domain, in which reference TRBV5-1 and TRBJ1-1 provide the parts outside the CDR3, is KAGVTQTPRYLIKTRGQQVTLSCSPISGHRSVSWYQQTPGQGLQFLFEYFSETQRNKGNFPGRFSGRQFSNSRSEMNVSTLELGDSALYLCASSWTGAMNTEAFFGQGTRLTVV.

This clone was seen a single time. CDR3 coding DNA: TGTGCCAGCAGCACCACCCCGACAGGGGGGACACCCCTCCACTTT. This translates into CASSTTPTGGTPLHF. The chain carries TRBV3-1 (or the pseudogene TRBV3-2) and TRBJ1-6; 9 nucleotides line up with TRBD1. The V gene's germline CDR1 is LGHDT and CDR2 YNNKEL (reference sequence). With V trimmed by 5 bases and J by 11 bases, 10 bases remained unmatched. This CDR3 region has 15 residues.

The V call is TRBV19, the J call TRBJ2-2; perhaps TRBD2 as D (6 bases). Germline CDR1 is LNHDA and CDR2 is SQIVND (reference sequence). V lost 5 bases, J lost 4 bases, and 17 bases lay in between. The CDR3 consists of 16 residues. DNA for the CDR3: TGTGCCAGTAGTTCGACGGGGGTGATAGTCACCGGGGAGCTGTTTTTT. This codes for CASSSTGVIVTGELFF.

The genes are TRBV10-3 and TRBJ2-1; 8 bases match TRBD1. Germline V gives CDR1 ENHRY, CDR2 SYGVKD. The CDR3 extends over 15 amino acids. The ends lost 6 bases at V and 6 bases at J; junction bases unmatched: 10. The CDR3 coding sequence is TGTGCCATCAGGGACGACAGGGGAGGCCTCAATGAGCAGTTCTTC. Its protein is CAIRDDRGGLNEQFF.

The rearrangement uses TRBV5-1 and TRBJ1-4; no reliable D call. The CDR3 is made up of 14 amino acids. Trimming left V 4 bases short and J 7 bases short, with 14 bases between. The germline CDR1 and CDR2 sequences are SGHRS and YFSETQ. In DNA, the CDR3 is TGCGCCAGCAGCCGACTCGCCGGTGGTGAAAAACTGTTTTTT. This sequence encodes CASSRLAGGEKLFF. The full variable domain, in which reference TRBV5-1 and TRBJ1-4 provide the parts outside the CDR3, is KAGVTQTPRYLIKTRGQQVTLSCSPISGHRSVSWYQQTPGQGLQFLFEYFSETQRNKGNFPGRFSGRQFSNSRSEMNVSTLELGDSALYLCASSRLAGGEKLFFGSGTQLSVL.

This clone was detected only once. The V call is TRBV28, the J call TRBJ1-4; a possible D gene is TRBD1 (6 bases). Germline CDR1 reads MDHEN; CDR2 reads SYDVKM. The V gene lost 1 base and the J gene lost 10 bases, with 16 bases spanning the gap. The CDR3 runs to 15 residues. This chain's CDR3 is CASSLFKVGRGKLFF. CDR3 DNA sequence: TGTGCCAGCAGTTTATTCAAAGTTGGCAGGGGAAAACTGTTTTTT. The variable domain in full, with the rest retrieved from reference TRBV28 and TRBJ1-4, is DVKVTQSSRYLVKRTGEKVFLECVQDMDHENMFWYRQDPGLGLRLIYFSYDVKMKEKGDIPEGYSVSREKKERFSLILESASTNQTSMYLCASSLFKVGRGKLFFGSGTQLSVL.

V and J are TRBV2 and TRBJ2-2, with 7 positions matching TRBD2. In germline, CDR1 is SNHLY, CDR2 FYNNEI. Trimming cost V 8 bases and J 2 bases; bases outside gene matches: 11. The CDR3 length is 16 residues. The CDR3 protein is CASGRAGGFNTGELFF. DNA for the CDR3: TGTGCCAGCGGGAGGGCCGGCGGGTTTAACACCGGGGAGCTGTTTTTT.